These 27 T cell receptor beta chains came from one sample sequenced in a study of blood T cell repertoires in COVID-19. The protocol was immunoSEQ multiplex PCR, while the TCRdb copy is restricted to in-frame clones and leaves out a portion. The sample lists about 270,000 clones; over 80% were seen once. The sample consisted of PBMCs or T cells enriched from blood (not recorded which). These receptors all stem from a woman aged 25 to 39 with acute COVID-19.

This sequence joins TRBV2 and TRBJ1-1; no firm D call. Germline-derived CDR1 and CDR2 are SNHLY and FYNNEI. Trimming left V 7 bases short and J 7 bases short, with 10 bases between. The CDR3 has 11 residues. CDR3 DNA: TGTGCCAGCAAGTTTCCAGTTGAAGCTTTCTTT. It is translated as CASKFPVEAFF.

This sequence joins TRBV28 and TRBJ2-7, with D maybe TRBD1 (6 bases). This CDR3 contains 14 residues. The germline V gene encodes CDR1 MDHEN and CDR2 SYDVKM. Trimming left V 2 bases short and J 2 bases short, with 10 bases between. The CDR3 DNA is TGTGCCAGCAGTTTAGGAACAGGGACCTACGAGCAGTACTTC. Its translation: CASSLGTGTYEQYF.

The chain recombines TRBV10-3 with TRBJ2-2; D is perhaps TRBD2 (5 bases). The CDR3 has 15 residues. The V end lost 3 bases, the J end lost 0 bases, and 8 bases lay between the germline ends. Germline V gives CDR1 ENHRY, CDR2 SYGVKD. The CDR3 bases are TGTGCCATCAGTGACCGGGGTTCGAACACCGGGGAGCTGTTTTTT. It is translated as CAISDRGSNTGELFF.

This clone has only a few counts. V gene TRBV5-8 combines with J gene TRBJ1-1; D is unresolved. V lost 2 bases and J 2 bases, leaving 4 bases between the germline ends. The CDR3 covers 12 residues. Germline V lookup: CDR1 SGHTS, CDR2 YDEGEE. DNA for the CDR3: TGTGCCAGCAGCTTCCTTAACACTGAAGCTTTCTTT. Encoded protein: CASSFLNTEAFF.

V and J are TRBV2 and TRBJ2-7, with a weak D call TRBD1 (6 bases). The germline V and J ends were trimmed by 6 bases and 6 bases, with 18 bases remaining between them. The V gene's germline CDR1 is SNHLY and CDR2 FYNNEI. This CDR3 has 14 amino acids. The CDR3 bases are TGTGCCAGCAGGATAAAAGGGACACCCCTCGAGCAGTACTTC. It encodes CASRIKGTPLEQYF.

CDR3 in DNA: TGTGCCAGCAGTGAGTTGGGGGGAAATGAGCAGTTCTTC. Translating gives CASSELGGNEQFF. This chain joins TRBV6-1 and TRBJ2-1; the D gene is possibly TRBD2 (6 bases). The CDR3 consists of 13 residues. The germline V gene encodes CDR1 MNHNS and CDR2 SASEGT. V was pared by 3 bases and J by 7 bases, with 10 bases between.

This clone was detected only once. The rearrangement uses TRBV5-5 and TRBJ1-3; a possible D gene is TRBD1 (5 bases). The germline gives CDR1 SGHKS, CDR2 YYEKEE (reference sequence). With 4 bases removed from V and 8 bases from J, the gap between germline ends came to 22 bases. The CDR3 sequence is 16 residues long. CDR3 residues: CASSPRDRLPQDTIYF. The CDR3 region has the DNA TGTGCCAGCAGCCCGCGGGACCGGCTCCCTCAGGACACCATATATTTT.

V and J are TRBV2 and TRBJ2-7, with a weak D call TRBD2 (6 bases). V lost 6 bases and J 5 bases, leaving 14 bases between the germline ends. Germline V gene lookup returns CDR1 SNHLY and CDR2 FYNNEI. CDR3 length equals 13 residues. CDR3 protein: CASRWRASDEQYF. The CDR3 DNA follows: TGTGCCAGCAGATGGAGGGCCTCGGACGAGCAGTACTTC.

The chain couples TRBV5-1 to TRBJ2-1, with 9 positions matching TRBD2. Looked up from germline, CDR1 is SGHRS and CDR2 is YFSETQ. Trimming removed 2 bases from V and 1 base from J; junction bases left unmatched: 1. The CDR3 loop spans 15 amino acids. As DNA, the CDR3 is TGCGCCAGCAGCTTAAGCGGGGGGTCCTACAATGAGCAGTTCTTC. It translates to CASSLSGGSYNEQFF.

The rearrangement uses TRBV3-1 (or the pseudogene TRBV3-2) and TRBJ2-1; D is perhaps TRBD2 (6 bases). The germline gives CDR1 LGHDT, CDR2 YNNKEL (reference sequence). The CDR3 length is 17 residues. Trimming pared 0 bases from V and 6 bases from J, leaving 18 bases between. The CDR3 protein is CASSQDNRPSVFNEQFF. The CDR3 nucleotides read TGTGCCAGCAGCCAAGATAACAGGCCTAGCGTGTTCAATGAGCAGTTCTTC.

This chain uses TRBV28 with TRBJ1-4; maybe TRBD1 (5 bases). With 6 bases removed from V and 7 bases from J, the gap between germline ends came to 21 bases. Germline V gene data show CDR1 as MDHEN and CDR2 as SYDVKM. The CDR3 is 16 amino acids. The CDR3 sequence is CASRPLPQGIGEKLFF. The CDR3 nucleotides read TGTGCCAGCAGGCCTTTACCCCAGGGTATAGGTGAAAAACTGTTTTTT.

J is TRBJ1-4 and V is TRBV19; D perhaps matches TRBD1 (6 bases). Trimming cost V 4 bases and J 0 bases, with 12 bases left between them. CDR3 length: 16 amino acids. Germline V CDR1 and CDR2: LNHDA, SQIVND (reference sequence). The CDR3 sequence: CASSTTGKATNEKLFF. The CDR3, as DNA: TGTGCCAGTAGTACGACAGGAAAAGCAACTAATGAAAAACTGTTTTTT.

A single count supports this clone. J is TRBJ2-1 and V is TRBV4-3, with D possibly matching TRBD1 (6 bases). Germline CDR1 reads LGHNA; CDR2 reads YSLEER. The V end lost 4 bases, the J end lost 7 bases, and 14 bases lay between the germline ends. The CDR3 runs 14 residues. CDR3: CASSPTGWENEQFF. For the CDR3, the DNA is TGCGCCAGCAGCCCTACAGGGTGGGAAAATGAGCAGTTCTTC.

This clone was recorded once. The gene calls are TRBV4-2 and TRBJ2-4; the D gene is possibly TRBD2 (5 bases). V lost 1 base and J 7 bases, leaving 5 bases between the germline ends. This CDR3 spans 12 amino acids. Germline lookup yields CDR1 LGHNA and CDR2 YNFKEQ. CDR3 DNA: TGTGCCAGCAGCCAAGGGAGGAACATTCAGTACTTC. Residues: CASSQGRNIQYF.

The rearrangement joins TRBV27 to TRBJ2-1, with 7 positions matching TRBD2. From germline, CDR1 is MNHEY and CDR2 SMNVEV (reference sequence). V lost 4 bases and J lost 2; bases outside the gene matches: 5. The CDR3 sequence is 15 residues long. As DNA, the CDR3 is TGTGCCAGCAGTTCCTCTAGCGGCACCTACAATGAGCAGTTCTTC. This codes for CASSSSSGTYNEQFF.

This clone appeared a single time. The CDR3 DNA is TGCGCCAGCAGCACCGCCGGGACTACCACCTACGAGCAGTACTTC. Its translation is CASSTAGTTTYEQYF. V is TRBV5-1 and J is TRBJ2-7; 7 positions match TRBD2. The CDR3 length is 15 residues. Trimming removed 4 bases from V and 2 bases from J; junction bases left unmatched: 9. Looked up from germline, CDR1 is SGHRS and CDR2 is YFSETQ.

The chain carries TRBV29-1 and TRBJ2-1; D possibly corresponds to TRBD1 (5 bases). This CDR3 has 15 amino acids. Between the trimmed V and J ends, which lost 1 base and 1 base, there was a span of 11 bases. The V gene's germline CDR1 is SQVTM and CDR2 ANQGSEA. The CDR3 is CSVEGQGGSYNEQFF. DNA of the CDR3: TGCAGCGTTGAAGGCCAGGGCGGATCCTACAATGAGCAGTTCTTC.

The chain is built from TRBV10-3 and TRBJ2-5; D ambiguous. The CDR3 is 15 amino acids. CDR1 ENHRY and CDR2 SYGVKD come from the germline V gene. Trimming stripped 3 bases from V and 4 bases from J, with 15 bases between. CDR3 loop: CAISEVRGSGETQYF. CDR3 sequence (DNA): TGTGCCATCAGTGAAGTCCGAGGTTCCGGAGAGACCCAGTACTTC.

The chain couples TRBV27 to TRBJ1-2; D gene unclear. V lost 8 bases and J lost 5, with 15 bases in between. Germline assignment: CDR1 MNHEY and CDR2 SMNVEV (reference sequence). The CDR3 runs to 13 residues. CDR3 DNA sequence: TGTGCCAGCGGGGAGGCCCTTAAGTATGGCTACACCTTC. It encodes CASGEALKYGYTF.

The CDR3 nucleotides are TGTGGCACGAAGGACAGACCTTTCCGGAATCAGCCCCAGCATTTT. Translation: CGTKDRPFRNQPQHF. This chain joins TRBV28 and TRBJ1-5, with a weak D call TRBD1 (6 bases). Per germline, CDR1 MDHEN and CDR2 SYDVKM. There are 15 residues in the CDR3.

About this clone itself: The same CDR3 is also encoded by other DNA sequences in this sample. The V gene is TRBV15, the J gene TRBJ1-1; D perhaps matches TRBD1 (6 bases). Germline lookup yields CDR1 LNHNV and CDR2 YYDKDF (reference sequence). This CDR3 region has 15 residues. V lost 5 bases to trimming and J lost 6 bases, with 19 bases between them. CDR3 loop: CATSSPNGGGAEAFF. As DNA, the CDR3 is TGTGCCACCAGCTCCCCTAATGGGGGCGGTGCTGAAGCTTTCTTT.

The chain carries TRBV12-3 or TRBV12-4 and TRBJ1-3; D is undetermined. Trimming took off 6 bases at V and 7 bases at J, with 13 bases between the two ends. This CDR3 has 13 residues. The CDR3 here is CASRPGGWNTIYF. The CDR3 nucleotides read TGTGCCAGCAGGCCAGGCGGGTGGAACACCATATATTTT.

This clone was seen a few times. The chain recombines TRBV15 with TRBJ2-7; TRBD1 aligns across 8 bases. The CDR3 totals 15 residues. CDR1 and CDR2 from the germline V gene are LNHNV and YYDKDF (reference sequence). With 5 bases clipped from V and 3 bases from J, the junction kept 9 bases outside the gene matches. CDR3 sequence: CATSRNQGADYEQYF. In nucleotides, the CDR3 is TGTGCCACCAGCCGAAACCAGGGGGCGGACTACGAGCAGTACTTC.

The J gene is TRBJ1-6, the V gene TRBV27, with a weak D call TRBD1 (5 bases). The ends were cut back, 5 bases at V and 0 bases at J, with 23 bases in the middle. The length of the CDR3 is 20 residues. Germline CDR1 is MNHEY and CDR2 is SMNVEV (reference sequence). This chain's CDR3 is CASSRTKTGGRSSYNSPLHF. CDR3 DNA: TGTGCCAGCAGTAGGACAAAAACAGGCGGCAGGAGCTCCTATAATTCACCCCTCCACTTT.

The chain uses TRBV9 and TRBJ2-7; 10 bases map to TRBD2. The V segment lost 3 bases and the J segment 1 base; nucleotides outside the gene matches: 4. Germline CDR1 and CDR2: SGDLS and YYNGEE. The CDR3 runs to 15 residues. CDR3 DNA sequence: TGTGCCAGCAGCGCTAGCGGGAGTTTGTCCTACGAGCAGTACTTC. Amino acids: CASSASGSLSYEQYF.

This chain connects TRBV5-8 to TRBJ1-6, with 7 bases that match TRBD1. The CDR3 runs to 18 residues. Germline loops: CDR1 SGHTS, CDR2 YDEGEE. V lost 0 bases and J lost 0; bases outside the gene matches: 6. This CDR3 reads CASSLAGTASSYNSPLHF. The CDR3 coding sequence is TGTGCCAGCAGCTTGGCTGGGACAGCGAGCTCCTATAATTCACCCCTCCACTTT.

J is TRBJ1-5 and V is TRBV20-1; possibly TRBD1 for D (5 bases). CDR1 is DFQATT, CDR2 SNEGSKA, per germline (reference sequence). The V gene lost 3 bases and the J gene lost 7 bases, with 10 bases spanning the gap. The CDR3 extends over 12 amino acids. This chain's CDR3 is CSASRGGQPQHF. CDR3 DNA: TGCAGTGCTAGTAGGGGTGGGCAGCCCCAGCATTTT.